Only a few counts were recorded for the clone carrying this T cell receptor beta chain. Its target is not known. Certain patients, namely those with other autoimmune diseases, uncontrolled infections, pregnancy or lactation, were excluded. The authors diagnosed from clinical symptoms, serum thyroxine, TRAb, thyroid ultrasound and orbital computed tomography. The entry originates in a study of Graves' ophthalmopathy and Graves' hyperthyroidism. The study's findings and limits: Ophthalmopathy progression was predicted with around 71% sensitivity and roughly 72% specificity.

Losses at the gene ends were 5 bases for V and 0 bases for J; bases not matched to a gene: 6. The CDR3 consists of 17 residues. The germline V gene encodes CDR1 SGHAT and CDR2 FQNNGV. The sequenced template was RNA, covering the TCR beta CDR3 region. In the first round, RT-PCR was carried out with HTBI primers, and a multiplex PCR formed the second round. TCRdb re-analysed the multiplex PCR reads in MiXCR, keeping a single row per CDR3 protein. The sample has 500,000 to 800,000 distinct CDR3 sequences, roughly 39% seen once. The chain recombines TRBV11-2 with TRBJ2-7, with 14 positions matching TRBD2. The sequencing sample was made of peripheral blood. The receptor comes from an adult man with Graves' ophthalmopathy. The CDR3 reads CASSGTSGGDLSYEQYF. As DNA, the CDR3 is TGTGCCAGCAGCGGGACTAGCGGGGGTGACCTCTCCTACGAGCAGTACTTC.